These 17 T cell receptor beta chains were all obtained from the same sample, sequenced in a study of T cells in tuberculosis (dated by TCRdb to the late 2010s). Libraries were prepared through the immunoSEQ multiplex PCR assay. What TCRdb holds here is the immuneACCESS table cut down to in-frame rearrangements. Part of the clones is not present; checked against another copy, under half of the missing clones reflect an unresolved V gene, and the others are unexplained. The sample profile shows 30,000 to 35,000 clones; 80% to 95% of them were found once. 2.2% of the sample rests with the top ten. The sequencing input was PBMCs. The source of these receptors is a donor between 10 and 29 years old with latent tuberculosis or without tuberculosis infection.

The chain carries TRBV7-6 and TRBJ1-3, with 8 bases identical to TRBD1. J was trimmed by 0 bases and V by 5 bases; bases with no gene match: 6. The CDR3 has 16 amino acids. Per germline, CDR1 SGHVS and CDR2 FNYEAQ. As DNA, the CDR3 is TGTGCCAGCAGCGAGGACAGGGTCGGCTCTGGAAACACCATATATTTT. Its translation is CASSEDRVGSGNTIYF.

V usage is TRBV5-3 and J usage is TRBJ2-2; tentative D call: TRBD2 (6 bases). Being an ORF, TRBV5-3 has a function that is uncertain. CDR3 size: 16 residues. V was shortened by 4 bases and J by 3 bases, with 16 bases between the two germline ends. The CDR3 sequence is CARSRTGGRDTGELFF. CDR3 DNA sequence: TGTGCCAGAAGCCGGACTGGGGGGAGAGACACCGGGGAGCTGTTTTTT.

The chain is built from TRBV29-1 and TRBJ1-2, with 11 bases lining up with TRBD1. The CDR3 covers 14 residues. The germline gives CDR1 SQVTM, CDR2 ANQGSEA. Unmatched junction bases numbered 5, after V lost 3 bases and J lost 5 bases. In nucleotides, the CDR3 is TGCAGCGTTGACCCGGGACAGGGGGTATATGGCTACACCTTC. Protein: CSVDPGQGVYGYTF.

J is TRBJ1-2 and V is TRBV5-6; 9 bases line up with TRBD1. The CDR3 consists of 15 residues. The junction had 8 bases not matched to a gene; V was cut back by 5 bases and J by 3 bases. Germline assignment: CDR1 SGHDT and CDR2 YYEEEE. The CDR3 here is CASSSQTGGDYGYTF. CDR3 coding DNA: TGTGCCAGCAGTAGTCAGACAGGGGGAGACTATGGCTACACCTTC.

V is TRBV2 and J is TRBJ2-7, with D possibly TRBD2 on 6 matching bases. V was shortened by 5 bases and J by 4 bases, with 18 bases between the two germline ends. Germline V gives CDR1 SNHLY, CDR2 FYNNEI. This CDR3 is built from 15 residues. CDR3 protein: CASSRVRGREYEQYF. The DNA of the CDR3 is TGTGCCAGCAGTCGCGTGCGGGGACGTGAATACGAGCAGTACTTC.

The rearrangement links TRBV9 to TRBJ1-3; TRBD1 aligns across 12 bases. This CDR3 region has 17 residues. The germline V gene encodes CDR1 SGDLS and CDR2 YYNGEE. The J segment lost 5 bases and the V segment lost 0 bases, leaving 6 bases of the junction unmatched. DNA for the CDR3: TGTGCCAGCAGCGTAGTCCCGGGACAGGGGGCTAGAAACACCATATATTTT. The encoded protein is CASSVVPGQGARNTIYF.

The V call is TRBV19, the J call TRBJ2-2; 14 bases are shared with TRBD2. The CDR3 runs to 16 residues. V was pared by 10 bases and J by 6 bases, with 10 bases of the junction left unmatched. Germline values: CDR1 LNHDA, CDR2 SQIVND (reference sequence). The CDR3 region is CATDGGLAGAAGELFF. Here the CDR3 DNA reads TGTGCCACAGATGGGGGACTAGCGGGAGCTGCCGGGGAGCTGTTTTTT.

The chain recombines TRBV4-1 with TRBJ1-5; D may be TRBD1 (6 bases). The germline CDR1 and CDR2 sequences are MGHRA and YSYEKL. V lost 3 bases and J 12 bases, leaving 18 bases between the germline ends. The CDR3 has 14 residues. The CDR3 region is CASSHNSQGQDQHF. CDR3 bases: TGCGCCAGCAGCCACAATTCCCAGGGGCAGGACCAGCATTTT.

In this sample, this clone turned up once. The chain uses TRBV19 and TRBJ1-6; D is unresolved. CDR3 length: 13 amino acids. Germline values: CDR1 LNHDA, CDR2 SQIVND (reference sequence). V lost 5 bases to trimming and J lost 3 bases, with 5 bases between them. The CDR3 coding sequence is TGTGCCAGTAGTGCAGTCTATAATTCACCCCTCCACTTT. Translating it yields CASSAVYNSPLHF.

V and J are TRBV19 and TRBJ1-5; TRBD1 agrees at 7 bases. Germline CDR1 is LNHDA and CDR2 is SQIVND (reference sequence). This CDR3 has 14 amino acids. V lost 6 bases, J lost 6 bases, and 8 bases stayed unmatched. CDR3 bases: TGTGCCAGTAGCGTAAGACAGGGCAGTCAGCCCCAGCATTTT. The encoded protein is CASSVRQGSQPQHF.

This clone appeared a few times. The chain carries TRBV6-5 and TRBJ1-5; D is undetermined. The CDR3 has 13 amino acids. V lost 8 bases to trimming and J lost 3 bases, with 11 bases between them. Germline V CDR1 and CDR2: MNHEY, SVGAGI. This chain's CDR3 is CASGNGNNQPQHF. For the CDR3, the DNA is TGTGCCAGCGGGAACGGGAACAATCAGCCCCAGCATTTT.

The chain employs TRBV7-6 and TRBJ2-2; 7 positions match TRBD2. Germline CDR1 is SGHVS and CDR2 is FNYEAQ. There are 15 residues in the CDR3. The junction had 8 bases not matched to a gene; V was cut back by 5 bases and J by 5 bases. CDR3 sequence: CASSPSGAVTGELFF. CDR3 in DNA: TGTGCCAGCAGCCCCAGCGGGGCGGTTACCGGGGAGCTGTTTTTT.

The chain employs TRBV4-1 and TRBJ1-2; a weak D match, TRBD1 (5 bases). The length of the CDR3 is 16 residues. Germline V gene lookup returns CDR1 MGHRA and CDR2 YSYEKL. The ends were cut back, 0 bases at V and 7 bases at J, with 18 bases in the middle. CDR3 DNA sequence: TGCGCCAGCAGCCAAGAGGGGGGACGAAGGAGACCTGGCTACACCTTC. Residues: CASSQEGGRRRPGYTF.

The CDR3 loop is CASSNSSGTPNEQFF. CDR3 sequence (DNA): TGTGCCAGCAGCAACTCCTCCGGGACACCCAATGAGCAGTTCTTC. This sequence joins TRBV28 and TRBJ2-1; TRBD1 might be the D (6 bases). Trimming pared 6 bases from V and 6 bases from J, leaving 18 bases between. This CDR3 is built from 15 residues. Germline CDR1 and CDR2: MDHEN and SYDVKM. The entire variable domain, with the rest obtained from reference TRBV28 and TRBJ2-1, is as follows: DVKVTQSSRYLVKRTGEKVFLECVQDMDHENMFWYRQDPGLGLRLIYFSYDVKMKEKGDIPEGYSVSREKKERFSLILESASTNQTSMYLCASSNSSGTPNEQFFGPGTRLTVL.

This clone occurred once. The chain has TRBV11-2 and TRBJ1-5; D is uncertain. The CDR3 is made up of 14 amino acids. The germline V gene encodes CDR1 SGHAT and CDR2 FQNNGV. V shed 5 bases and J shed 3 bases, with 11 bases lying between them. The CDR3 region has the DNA TGTGCCAGCAGCCTGACAACGAACAATCAGCCCCAGCATTTT. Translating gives CASSLTTNNQPQHF.

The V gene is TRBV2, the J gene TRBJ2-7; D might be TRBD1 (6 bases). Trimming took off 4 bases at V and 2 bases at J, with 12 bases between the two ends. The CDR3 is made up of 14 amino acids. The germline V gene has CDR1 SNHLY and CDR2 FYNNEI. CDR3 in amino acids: CASSAQGSAYEQYF. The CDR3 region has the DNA TGTGCCAGCAGTGCCCAGGGGTCGGCCTACGAGCAGTACTTC.

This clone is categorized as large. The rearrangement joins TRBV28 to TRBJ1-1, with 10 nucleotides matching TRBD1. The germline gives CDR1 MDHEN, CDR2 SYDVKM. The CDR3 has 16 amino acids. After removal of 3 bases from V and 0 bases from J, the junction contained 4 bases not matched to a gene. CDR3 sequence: CASSFRDRGLNTEAFF. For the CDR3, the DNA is TGTGCCAGCAGTTTCCGGGACAGGGGTTTGAACACTGAAGCTTTCTTT.